This TCR beta chain was obtained from a study of blood T cells in healthy people across ages. General study results and limits: Across samples, TCR beta diversity tracked strongly with naive T cell percentage.

CDR1 is SGHTA, CDR2 FQGTGA, per germline. This CDR3 contains 15 residues. V dropped 2 bases and J dropped 6 bases, with 14 bases sitting between them. PCR was performed a second time for roughly 6 to 12 cycles using a sample-barcoded 5' primer and a J-beta primer mix. The authors tagged each cDNA molecule using a template-switch adaptor with 12 random nucleotides. The yield of each sample was at least 2.5 million CDR3-containing paired-end reads. One entry per CDR3 protein, called by TCRdb with MiXCR from the 5' RACE reads. The sample has hundreds of thousands of distinct CDR3 sequences, 20% to 25% seen once; the top ten hold 3.5% to 4%. There are many counts of this clonotype. Its target is not known.

The specimen was blood. The J gene is TRBJ2-1, the V gene TRBV7-3; D uncertain. The receptor was derived from a man aged 70 or older in good health. CDR3 loop: CASSLFPLEGNEQFF. CDR3 DNA: TGTGCCAGCAGCTTATTTCCCCTAGAAGGCAATGAGCAGTTCTTC.